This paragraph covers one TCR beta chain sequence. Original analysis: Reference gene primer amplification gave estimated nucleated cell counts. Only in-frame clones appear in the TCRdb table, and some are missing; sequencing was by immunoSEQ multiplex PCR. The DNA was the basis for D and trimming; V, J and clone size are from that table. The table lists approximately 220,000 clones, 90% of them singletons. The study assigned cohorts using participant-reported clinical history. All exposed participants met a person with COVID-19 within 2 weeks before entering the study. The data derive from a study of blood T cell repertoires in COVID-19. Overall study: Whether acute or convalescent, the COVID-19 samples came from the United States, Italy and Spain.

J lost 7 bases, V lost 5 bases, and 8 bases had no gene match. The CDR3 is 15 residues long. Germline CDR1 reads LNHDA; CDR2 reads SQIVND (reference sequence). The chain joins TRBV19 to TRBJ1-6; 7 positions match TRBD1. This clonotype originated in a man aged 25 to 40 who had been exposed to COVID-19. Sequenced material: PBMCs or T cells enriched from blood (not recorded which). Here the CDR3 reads CASSPTGTANSPLHF. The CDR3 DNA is TGTGCCAGTAGTCCAACCGGGACAGCCAATTCACCCCTCCACTTT.